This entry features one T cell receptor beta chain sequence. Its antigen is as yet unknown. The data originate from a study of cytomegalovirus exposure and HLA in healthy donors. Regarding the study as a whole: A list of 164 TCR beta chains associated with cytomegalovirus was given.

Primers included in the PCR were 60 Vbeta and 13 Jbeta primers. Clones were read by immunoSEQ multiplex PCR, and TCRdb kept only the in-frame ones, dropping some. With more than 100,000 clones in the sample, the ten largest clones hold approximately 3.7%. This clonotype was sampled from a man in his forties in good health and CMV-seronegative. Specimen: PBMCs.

CDR3 sequence: CASSLPRGGVGYEQYF. For the CDR3, the DNA is TGTGCCAGCAGTTTACCCAGAGGCGGGGTGGGTTACGAGCAGTACTTC. This rearrangement joins TRBV28 to TRBJ2-7, with a tentative D call TRBD2 (6 bases). The ends were cut back, 2 bases at V and 4 bases at J, with 18 bases in the middle. The CDR3 has 16 amino acids. Germline CDR1 reads MDHEN; CDR2 reads SYDVKM.